Listed below are T cell receptor beta chains from one sample, sequenced in a study of shared clonotypes between healthy human individuals. Method: immunoSEQ multiplex PCR; TCRdb's copy keeps in-frame clones and lacks some. The sample records roughly 1.4 million clones, roughly 98.5% being singletons. Sequences were obtained from naive CD4+ T cells sorted from blood. These receptors were taken from a man aged 30 to 45 in good health. Both conserved end residues are part of each CDR3. Each record gives: clone size, V gene, D gene, J gene, CDR3 protein, CDR3 DNA. D genes are given only for firm matches. Some rows have no size entry. The others give once, few or many, or a class for an expanded clone.

abundance: -; v_gene: TRBV5-4; d_gene: -; j_gene: TRBJ1-1; CDR3aa: CASSDAKVGNTEAFF; CDR3nt: TGTGCCAGCAGCGATGCGAAAGTGGGGAACACTGAAGCTTTCTTT
abundance: -; v_gene: TRBV7-2; d_gene: -; j_gene: TRBJ2-1; CDR3aa: CASSFGARLNEQFF; CDR3nt: TGTGCCAGCAGCTTCGGTGCACGCCTCAATGAGCAGTTCTTC
abundance: once; v_gene: TRBV5-1; d_gene: -; j_gene: TRBJ2-5; CDR3aa: CASSLVGANVLETQYF; CDR3nt: TGCGCCAGCAGCTTGGTCGGGGCTAACGTTCTGGAGACCCAGTACTTC
abundance: -; v_gene: TRBV21-1; d_gene: -; j_gene: TRBJ2-5; CDR3aa: CASSKAGQLQETQYF; CDR3nt: TGTGCCAGCAGCAAAGCCGGCCAGTTGCAAGAGACCCAGTACTTC
abundance: -; v_gene: TRBV4-3; d_gene: -; j_gene: TRBJ2-4; CDR3aa: CASSLGGIQYF; CDR3nt: TGCGCCAGCAGCCTTGGTGGCATTCAGTACTTC
abundance: -; v_gene: TRBV18; d_gene: -; j_gene: TRBJ2-5; CDR3aa: CASSKDQETQYF; CDR3nt: TGTGCCAGCTCAAAGGACCAAGAGACCCAGTACTTC
abundance: once; v_gene: TRBV5-1; d_gene: TRBD2; j_gene: TRBJ2-7; CDR3aa: CASSVGLADSSYEQYF; CDR3nt: TGCGCCAGCAGCGTCGGACTAGCTGACAGCTCCTACGAGCAGTACTTC
abundance: -; v_gene: TRBV19; d_gene: -; j_gene: TRBJ2-1; CDR3aa: CASSTTARPDNEQFF; CDR3nt: TGTGCCAGTAGTACAACAGCGAGGCCCGACAATGAGCAGTTCTTC
abundance: -; v_gene: TRBV15; d_gene: -; j_gene: TRBJ2-1; CDR3aa: CATSREKMRSSYNEQFF; CDR3nt: TGTGCCACCAGCAGAGAGAAGATGCGAAGCTCCTACAATGAGCAGTTCTTC
abundance: -; v_gene: TRBV29-1; d_gene: -; j_gene: TRBJ2-7; CDR3aa: CSVEADSPYEQYF; CDR3nt: TGCAGCGTTGAAGCAGACAGTCCCTACGAGCAGTACTTC
abundance: -; v_gene: TRBV7-3; d_gene: -; j_gene: TRBJ1-1; CDR3aa: CASRALGASTEAFF; CDR3nt: TGTGCCAGCAGAGCCTTAGGAGCGAGCACTGAAGCTTTCTTT
abundance: few; v_gene: TRBV7-6; d_gene: -; j_gene: TRBJ2-6; CDR3aa: CASSLPGANVLTF; CDR3nt: TGTGCCAGCAGCTTACCTGGGGCCAACGTCCTGACTTTC
abundance: -; v_gene: TRBV5-4; d_gene: TRBD1; j_gene: TRBJ1-2; CDR3aa: CASMRDREESGYTF; CDR3nt: TGTGCCAGCATGAGGGACAGGGAAGAGAGTGGCTACACCTTC
abundance: -; v_gene: TRBV21-1; d_gene: -; j_gene: TRBJ1-2; CDR3aa: CASPRTEYIEGYTF; CDR3nt: TGTGCCAGCCCCCGGACAGAATATATCGAAGGCTACACCTTC
abundance: -; v_gene: TRBV7-8; d_gene: -; j_gene: TRBJ1-2; CDR3aa: CASSLYAGLVVYGYTF; CDR3nt: TGTGCCAGCAGCTTATATGCTGGGTTGGTTGTCTACGGCTACACCTTC
abundance: -; v_gene: TRBV19; d_gene: TRBD1; j_gene: TRBJ2-1; CDR3aa: CASSKGTGGIGQFF; CDR3nt: TGTGCCAGTAGTAAGGGGACAGGGGGAATAGGGCAGTTCTTC
abundance: -; v_gene: TRBV11-2; d_gene: -; j_gene: TRBJ2-3; CDR3aa: CASSLESYTQYF; CDR3nt: TGTGCCAGCAGCTTAGAATCATACACGCAGTATTTT
abundance: -; v_gene: TRBV5-1; d_gene: -; j_gene: TRBJ2-7; CDR3aa: CASSLTGSRYEQYF; CDR3nt: TGCGCCAGCAGCTTGACCGGGAGTAGGTACGAGCAGTACTTC
abundance: -; v_gene: TRBV18; d_gene: -; j_gene: TRBJ2-1; CDR3aa: CASSPLADNNEQFF; CDR3nt: TGTGCCAGCTCACCCTTAGCGGATAACAATGAGCAGTTCTTC